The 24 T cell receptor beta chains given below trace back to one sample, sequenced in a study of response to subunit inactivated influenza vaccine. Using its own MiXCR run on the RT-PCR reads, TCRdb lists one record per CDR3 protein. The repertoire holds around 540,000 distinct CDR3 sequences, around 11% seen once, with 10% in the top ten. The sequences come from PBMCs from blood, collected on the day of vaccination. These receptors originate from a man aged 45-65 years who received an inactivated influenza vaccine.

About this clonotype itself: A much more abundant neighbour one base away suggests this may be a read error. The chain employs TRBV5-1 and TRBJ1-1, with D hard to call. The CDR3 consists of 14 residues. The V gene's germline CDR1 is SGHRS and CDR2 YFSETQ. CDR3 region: CASSFQDGSTEVFF. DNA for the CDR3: TGCGCCAGCAGCTTTCAGGATGGGTCCACTGAAGTTTTCTTT.

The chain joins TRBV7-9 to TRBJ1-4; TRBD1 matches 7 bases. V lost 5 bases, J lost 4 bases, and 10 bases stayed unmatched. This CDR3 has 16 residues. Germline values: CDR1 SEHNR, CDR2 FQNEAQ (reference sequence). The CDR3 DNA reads TGTGCCAGCAGCCAACAGGGACAGCTTCTTAATGAAAAACTGTTTTTT. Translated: CASSQQGQLLNEKLFF.

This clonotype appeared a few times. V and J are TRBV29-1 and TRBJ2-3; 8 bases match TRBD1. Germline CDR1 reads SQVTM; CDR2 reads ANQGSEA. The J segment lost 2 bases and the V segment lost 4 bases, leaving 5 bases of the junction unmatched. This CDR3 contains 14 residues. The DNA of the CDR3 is TGCAGCGTTGCCCAGGGGGCGATCACAGATACGCAGTATTTT. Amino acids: CSVAQGAITDTQYF.

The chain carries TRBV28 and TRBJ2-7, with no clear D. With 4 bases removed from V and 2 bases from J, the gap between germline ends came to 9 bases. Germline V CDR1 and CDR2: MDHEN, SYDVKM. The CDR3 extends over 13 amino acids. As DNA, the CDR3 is TGTGCCAGCAGTTCGGACCTTGCCTACGAGCAGTACTTC. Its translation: CASSSDLAYEQYF.

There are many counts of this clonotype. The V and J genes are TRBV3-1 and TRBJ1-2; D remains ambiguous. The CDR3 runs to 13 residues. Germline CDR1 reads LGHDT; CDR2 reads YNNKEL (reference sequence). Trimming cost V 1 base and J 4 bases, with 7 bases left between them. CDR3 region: CASSQAKGYGYTF. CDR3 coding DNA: TGTGCCAGCAGCCAAGCAAAGGGCTATGGCTACACCTTC.

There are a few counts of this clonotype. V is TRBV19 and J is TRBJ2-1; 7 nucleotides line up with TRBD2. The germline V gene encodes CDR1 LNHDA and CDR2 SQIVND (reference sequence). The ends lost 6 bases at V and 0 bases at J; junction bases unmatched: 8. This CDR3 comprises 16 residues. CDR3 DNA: TGTGCCAGTAGCCCCCCGCTAGCGGACTCCTACAATGAGCAGTTCTTC. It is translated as CASSPPLADSYNEQFF.

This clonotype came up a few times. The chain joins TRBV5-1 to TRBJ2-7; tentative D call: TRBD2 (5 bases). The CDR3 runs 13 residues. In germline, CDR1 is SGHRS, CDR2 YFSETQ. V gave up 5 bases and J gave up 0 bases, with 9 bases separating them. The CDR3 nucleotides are TGCGCCAGCAGGGGAGTGAGCTCCTACGAGCAGTACTTC. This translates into CASRGVSSYEQYF.

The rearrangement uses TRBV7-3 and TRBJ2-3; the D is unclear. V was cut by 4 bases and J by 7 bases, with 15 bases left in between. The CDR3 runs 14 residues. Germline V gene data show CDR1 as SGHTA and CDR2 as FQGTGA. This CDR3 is CASSSAPNSYTQYF. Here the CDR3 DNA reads TGTGCCAGCAGCTCCGCGCCGAATTCTTATACGCAGTATTTT.

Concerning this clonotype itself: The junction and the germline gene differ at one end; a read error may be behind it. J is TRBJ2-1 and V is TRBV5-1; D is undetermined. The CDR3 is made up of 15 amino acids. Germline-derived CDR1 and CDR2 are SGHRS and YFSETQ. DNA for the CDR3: TGCGCCAGCTGCTTGGTAGCTGGGTACAACAATGAGCAGTTCTTC. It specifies CASCLVAGYNNEQFF. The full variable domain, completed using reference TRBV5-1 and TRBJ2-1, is KAGVTQTPRYLIKTRGQQVTLSCSPISGHRSVSWYQQTPGQGLQFLFEYFSETQRNKGNFPGRFSGRQFSNSRSEMNVSTLELGDSALYLCASCLVAGYNNEQFFGPGTRLTVL.

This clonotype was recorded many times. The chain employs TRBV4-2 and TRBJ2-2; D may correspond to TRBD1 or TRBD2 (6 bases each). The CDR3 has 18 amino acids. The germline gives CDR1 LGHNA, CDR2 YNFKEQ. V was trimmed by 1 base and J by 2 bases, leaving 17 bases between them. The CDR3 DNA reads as TGTGCCAGCAGCCAAGTAAACGGTGGAGGGGGTAACACCGGGGAGCTGTTTTTT. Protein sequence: CASSQVNGGGGNTGELFF.

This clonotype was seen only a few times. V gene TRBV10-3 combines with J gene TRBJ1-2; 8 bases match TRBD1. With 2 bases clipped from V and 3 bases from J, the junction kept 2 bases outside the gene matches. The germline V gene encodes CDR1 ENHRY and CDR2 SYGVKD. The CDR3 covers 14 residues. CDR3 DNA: TGTGCCATCAGTGAGCGGACAGGGTACTATGGCTACACCTTC. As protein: CAISERTGYYGYTF.

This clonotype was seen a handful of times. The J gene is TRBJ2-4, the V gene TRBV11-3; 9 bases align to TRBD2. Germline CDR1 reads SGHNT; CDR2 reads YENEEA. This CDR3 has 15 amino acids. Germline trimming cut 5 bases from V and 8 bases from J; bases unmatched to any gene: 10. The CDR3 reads CASSDAGGPWHIQYF. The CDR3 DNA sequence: TGTGCCAGCAGCGATGCGGGGGGGCCGTGGCACATTCAGTACTTC.

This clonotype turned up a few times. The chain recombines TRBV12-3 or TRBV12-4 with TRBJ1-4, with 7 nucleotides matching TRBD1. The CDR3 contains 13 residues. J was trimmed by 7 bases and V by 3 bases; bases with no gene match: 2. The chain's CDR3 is CASSFGDSEKLFF. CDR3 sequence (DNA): TGTGCCAGCAGTTTTGGGGACAGTGAAAAACTGTTTTTT.

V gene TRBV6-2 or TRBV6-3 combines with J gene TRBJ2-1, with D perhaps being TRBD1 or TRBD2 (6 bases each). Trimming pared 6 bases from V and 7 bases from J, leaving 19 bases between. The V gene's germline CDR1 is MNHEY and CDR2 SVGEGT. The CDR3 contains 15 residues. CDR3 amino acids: CASSQGGRLVNEQFF. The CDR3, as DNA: TGTGCCAGCAGCCAAGGGGGGAGGCTGGTGAATGAGCAGTTCTTC.

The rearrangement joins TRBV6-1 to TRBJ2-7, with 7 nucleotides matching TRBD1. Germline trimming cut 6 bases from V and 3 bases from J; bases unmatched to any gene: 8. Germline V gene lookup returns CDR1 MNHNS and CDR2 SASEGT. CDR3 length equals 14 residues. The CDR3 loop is CASSDWTGGYEQYF. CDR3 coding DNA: TGTGCCAGCAGCGACTGGACAGGTGGCTACGAGCAGTACTTC.

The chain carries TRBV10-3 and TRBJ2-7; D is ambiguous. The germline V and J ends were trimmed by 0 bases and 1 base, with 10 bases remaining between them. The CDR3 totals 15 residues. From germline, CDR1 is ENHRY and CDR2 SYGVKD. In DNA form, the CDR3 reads TGTGCCATCAGTGAGTCGTACGGCCGGTCCTACGAGCAGTACTTC. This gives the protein CAISESYGRSYEQYF.

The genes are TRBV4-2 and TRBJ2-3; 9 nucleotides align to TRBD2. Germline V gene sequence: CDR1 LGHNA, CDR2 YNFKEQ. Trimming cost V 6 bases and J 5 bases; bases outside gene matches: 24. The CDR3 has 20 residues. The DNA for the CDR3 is TGTGCCAGCAGGCGTCTCTATTCGGCTAGCGGGATTGAAGGCGGAGATACGCAGTATTTT. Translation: CASRRLYSASGIEGGDTQYF.

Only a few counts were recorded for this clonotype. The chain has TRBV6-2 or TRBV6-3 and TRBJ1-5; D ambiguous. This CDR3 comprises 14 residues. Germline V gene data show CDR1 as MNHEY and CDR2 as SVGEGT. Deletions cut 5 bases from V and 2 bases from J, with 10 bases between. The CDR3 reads CASSLWEGNQPQHF. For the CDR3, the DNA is TGTGCCAGCAGTCTGTGGGAGGGCAATCAGCCCCAGCATTTT.

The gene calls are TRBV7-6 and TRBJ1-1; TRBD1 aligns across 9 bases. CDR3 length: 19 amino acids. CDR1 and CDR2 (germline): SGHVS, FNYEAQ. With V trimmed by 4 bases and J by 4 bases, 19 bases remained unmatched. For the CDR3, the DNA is TGTGCCAGCAGCTCCAACCCGCCGACAGGGGGAGGACTCCTCACTGAAGCTTTCTTT. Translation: CASSSNPPTGGGLLTEAFF.

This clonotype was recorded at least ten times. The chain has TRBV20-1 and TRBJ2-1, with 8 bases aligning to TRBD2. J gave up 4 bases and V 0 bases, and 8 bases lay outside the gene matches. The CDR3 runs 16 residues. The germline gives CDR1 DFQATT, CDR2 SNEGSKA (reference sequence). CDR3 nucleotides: TGCAGTGCTAGAGATACGGGGGGGCTAGGATACAATGAGCAGTTCTTC. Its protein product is CSARDTGGLGYNEQFF.

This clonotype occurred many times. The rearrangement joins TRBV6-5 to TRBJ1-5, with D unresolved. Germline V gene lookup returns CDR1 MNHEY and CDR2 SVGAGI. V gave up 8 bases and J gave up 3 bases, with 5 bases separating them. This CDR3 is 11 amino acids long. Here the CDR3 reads CASGVNQPQHF. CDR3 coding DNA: TGTGCCAGCGGGGTCAATCAGCCCCAGCATTTT.

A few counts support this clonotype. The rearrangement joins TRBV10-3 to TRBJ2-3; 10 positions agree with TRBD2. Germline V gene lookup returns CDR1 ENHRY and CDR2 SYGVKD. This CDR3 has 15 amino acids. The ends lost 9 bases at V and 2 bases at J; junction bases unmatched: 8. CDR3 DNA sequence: TGTGCCATTAAAGCGGGGGGGGCACTCACAGATACGCAGTATTTT. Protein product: CAIKAGGALTDTQYF.

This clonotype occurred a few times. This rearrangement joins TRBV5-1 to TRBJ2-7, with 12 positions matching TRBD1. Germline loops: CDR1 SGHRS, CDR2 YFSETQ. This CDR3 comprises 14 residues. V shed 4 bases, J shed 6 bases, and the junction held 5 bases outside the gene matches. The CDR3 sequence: CASSPRDRGPEQYF. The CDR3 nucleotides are TGCGCCAGCAGCCCGAGGGACAGGGGGCCCGAGCAGTACTTC.

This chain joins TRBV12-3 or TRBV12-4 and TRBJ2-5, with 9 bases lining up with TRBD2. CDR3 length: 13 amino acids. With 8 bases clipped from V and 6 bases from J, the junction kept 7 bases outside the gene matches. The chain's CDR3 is CASLAGGGQTQYF. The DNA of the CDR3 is TGTGCCAGCCTGGCGGGAGGGGGACAGACCCAGTACTTC.